The T cell receptor beta chain under discussion was sequenced for a study of blood T cells in healthy people across ages. CDR1 and CDR2 (germline): SEHNR, FQNEAQ (reference sequence). This CDR3 spans 14 amino acids. Trimming stripped 5 bases from V and 7 bases from J, with 14 bases between. A second PCR of 7 to 11 cycles used a sample-barcoded 5' primer and a J-beta primer mix. MiXCR, applied by TCRdb to the 5' RACE reads, yields one record per CDR3 protein. The data show 450,000 to 650,000 distinct CDR3 sequences, nearly 25% seen once. In this sample, this clonotype turned up a few times. The sample was also reused in another study, on T cells of mothers and their children.

This sequence joins TRBV7-9 and TRBJ1-4; D remains ambiguous. The source of this sequence is a boy between 10 and 17 years old in good health. The source material was blood. The CDR3 sequence: CASSTRNWGEKLFF. DNA for the CDR3: TGTGCCAGCAGCACCCGTAACTGGGGTGAAAAACTGTTTTTT.